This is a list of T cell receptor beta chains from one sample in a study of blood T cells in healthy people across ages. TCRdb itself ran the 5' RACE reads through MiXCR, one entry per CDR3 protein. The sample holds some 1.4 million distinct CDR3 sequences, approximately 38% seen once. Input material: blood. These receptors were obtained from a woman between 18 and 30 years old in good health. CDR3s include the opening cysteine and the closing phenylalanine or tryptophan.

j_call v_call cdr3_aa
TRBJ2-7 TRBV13 CASSFRTVSYEQYF
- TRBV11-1 CASSPLQASGYYEQYF
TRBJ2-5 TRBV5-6 CASSFPDRQETQYF
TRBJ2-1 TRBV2 CASSPLAARLDEQFF
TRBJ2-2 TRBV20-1 CSARSSGRMGTGELFF
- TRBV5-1 CASSLAGTSRQETQYF
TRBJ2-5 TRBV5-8 CASSSRVGERETQYF
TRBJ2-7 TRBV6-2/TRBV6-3 CASSYRLANIHEQYF
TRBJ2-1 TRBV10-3 CAISEQWAGGMNEQFF
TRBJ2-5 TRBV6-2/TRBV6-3 CASSYPDRGHPGEQYF
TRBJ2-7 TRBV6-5 CASSSVASSSYEQYF
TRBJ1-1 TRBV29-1 CSGGQGPMNTEAFF
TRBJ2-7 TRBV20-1 CSARTEQTYEQYF
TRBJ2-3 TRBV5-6 CAGSLRGPGSTDTQYF
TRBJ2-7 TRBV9 CASSVDNYEQYF
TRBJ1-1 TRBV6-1 CASSKQGQLMNTEAFF
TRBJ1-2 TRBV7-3 CASSVTGGAAGYGYTF
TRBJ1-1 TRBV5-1 CASSGTGGLATEAFF
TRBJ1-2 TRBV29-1 CSVVPNDRGPYGYTF
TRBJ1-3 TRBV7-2 CASSLHRAGTGNTIYF
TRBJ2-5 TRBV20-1 CSARKETQYF
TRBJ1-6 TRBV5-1 CASSWAANSPLHF
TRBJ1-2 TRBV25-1 CASTRDNYGYTF
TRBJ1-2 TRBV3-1 CASSLEQGFGYTF
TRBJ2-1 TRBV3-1 CASSLPGEGLYNEQFF
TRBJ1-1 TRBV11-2 CASSYIAAEAFF
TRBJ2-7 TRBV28 CASSFGGTVSYEQYF
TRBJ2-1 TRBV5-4 CASSPLASYNEQFF
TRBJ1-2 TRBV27 CASSFGTGSLGGYTF